The rows below give T cell receptor beta chains drawn from one sample of a study of shared clonotypes between healthy human individuals. Repertoires were generated with immunoSEQ multiplex PCR, while TCRdb's copy carries only in-frame clones and drops some. The table shows about 650,000 clones, with 95% occurring only once. Sample: naive CD8+ T cells sorted from blood. These receptor sequences come from a young woman in good health. The CDR3 runs from the conserved cysteine through the conserved F or W. A D gene is named only where the DNA matches it firmly. Expanded clones are given a class, and other clones once, few, many or no size at all.

size	V	length	D	J	CDR3	DNA
NA	TRBV23-1	13	TRBD1	TRBJ1-5	CASSHRGLQPQHF	TGCGCCAGCAGTCACAGGGGGCTTCAGCCCCAGCATTTT
NA	TRBV30	13	TRBD1	TRBJ2-5	CAWSVGTGRTQYF	TGTGCCTGGAGTGTCGGGACAGGGAGGACCCAGTACTTC
once	TRBV19	14	NA	TRBJ2-1	CASRGPVNYNEQFF	TGTGCCAGTAGGGGGCCAGTAAATTACAATGAGCAGTTCTTC
NA	TRBV9	14	NA	TRBJ2-7	CASSVGEALYEQYF	TGTGCCAGCAGCGTAGGGGAGGCCCTCTACGAGCAGTACTTC
NA	TRBV7-2	16	TRBD2	TRBJ2-1	CASSPLASGAHNEQFF	TGTGCCAGCAGCCCACTGGCTAGCGGGGCGCACAATGAGCAGTTCTTC
NA	TRBV9	15	NA	TRBJ2-1	CASSVALSSYNEQFF	TGTGCCAGCAGCGTAGCCTTGAGCTCCTACAATGAGCAGTTCTTC
NA	TRBV7-9	16	NA	TRBJ2-5	CASQGRYRGKEETQYF	TGTGCCAGCCAAGGGCGTTATCGGGGAAAAGAAGAGACCCAGTACTTC
NA	TRBV4-1	13	NA	TRBJ2-1	CASSQRWDNEQFF	TGCGCCAGCAGCCAACGGTGGGACAATGAGCAGTTCTTC
once	TRBV7-9	13	NA	TRBJ1-1	CASSYVAAEEAFF	TGTGCCAGCAGCTATGTGGCCGCCGAAGAAGCTTTCTTT
NA	TRBV5-4	12	TRBD2	TRBJ2-1	CASSLPTSIQFF	TGTGCCAGCAGCTTGCCGACTAGCATCCAGTTCTTC
NA	TRBV6-5	15	TRBD1	TRBJ1-6	CASSYGSGGYQALHF	TGTGCCAGCAGTTACGGGTCAGGGGGTTATCAGGCCCTCCACTTT
NA	TRBV15	14	NA	TRBJ2-1	CATAQRRSYNEQFF	TGTGCCACCGCCCAGCGCAGGTCCTACAATGAGCAGTTCTTC
NA	TRBV27	13	NA	TRBJ1-1	CASSWTEYTEAFF	TGTGCCAGCAGTTGGACAGAGTACACTGAAGCTTTCTTT
NA	TRBV2	13	NA	TRBJ2-1	CASRPPEWDEQFF	TGTGCCAGCAGACCCCCGGAGTGGGATGAGCAGTTCTTC
NA	TRBV9	16	TRBD1	TRBJ1-3	CASSDKQGHSGNTIYF	TGTGCCAGCAGCGATAAACAGGGGCACTCTGGAAACACCATATATTTT
NA	TRBV16	11	NA	TRBJ2-7	CASSQAYEQYF	TGTGCCAGCAGCCAAGCCTACGAGCAGTACTTC
NA	TRBV27	15	TRBD2	TRBJ2-7	CASSPTTSGRGGQYF	TGTGCCAGCAGCCCCACGACTAGCGGGCGAGGGGGGCAGTACTTC
NA	TRBV27	14	TRBD1	TRBJ1-5	CASSLNRGDQPQHF	TGTGCCAGCAGTTTAAACAGGGGGGATCAGCCCCAGCATTTT
NA	TRBV7-6	16	TRBD2	TRBJ2-7	CASSLGLAGGKDEQYF	TGTGCCAGCAGCTTAGGGTTGGCGGGAGGAAAGGACGAGCAGTACTTC
NA	TRBV2	16	NA	TRBJ2-7	CASSYSEDYESYEQYF	TGTGCCAGCAGTTATTCCGAGGACTACGAATCCTACGAGCAGTACTTC
NA	TRBV28	13	NA	TRBJ1-1	CASSITGLTEAFF	TGTGCCAGCAGTATCACAGGGCTCACTGAAGCTTTCTTT
NA	TRBV5-8	17	TRBD2	TRBJ2-7	CASSLVRSGRMNHEQYF	TGTGCCAGCAGCTTGGTACGTTCCGGGAGGATGAACCACGAGCAGTACTTC
NA	TRBV6-5	14	NA	TRBJ2-2	CASSYGMNTGELFF	TGTGCCAGCAGTTATGGGATGAACACCGGGGAGCTGTTTTTT
NA	TRBV4-2	12	TRBD1	TRBJ2-3	CASSPGDRMQYF	TGTGCCAGCAGCCCCGGGGACAGAATGCAGTATTTT
NA	TRBV20-1	11	NA	TRBJ2-7	CSAPKMDEQYF	TGCAGTGCCCCCAAGATGGACGAGCAGTACTTC
once	TRBV6-1	14	NA	TRBJ1-2	CASSEDGGYYGYTF	TGTGCCAGCAGTGAAGACGGGGGCTACTATGGCTACACCTTC